This TCR beta chain was sequenced for a study of early T cells in non-severe SARS-CoV-2 infection. For the study at large: Bulk RNA isolated from unsorted whole blood underwent sequencing; chains were not paired.

MiXCR, applied by TCRdb to the 5' RACE reads, yields one record per CDR3 protein. The table has some 61,000 distinct CDR3 sequences, 13% seen once. This clonotype was observed a few times. The CDR3 spans 15 residues. Germline CDR1 is DFQATT and CDR2 is SNEGSKA (reference sequence). Losses at the gene ends were 6 bases for V and 6 bases for J; bases not matched to a gene: 12. Input material: whole blood. This sequence originates from an adult who was a healthcare worker with PCR-confirmed SARS-CoV-2 infection or an uninfected control (not recorded which). The rearrangement uses TRBV20-1 and TRBJ2-3, with 10 bases that match TRBD2. The CDR3 region is CSALSLAGDTDTQYF. The CDR3 DNA is TGCAGTGCCCTCTCCCTAGCGGGAGATACCGATACGCAGTATTTT.